This paragraph reports one TCR beta chain. As yet, its antigen is unknown. The CDR3 runs to 16 residues. The V and J ends lost 3 bases and 5 bases respectively, with 20 bases between them. The germline gives CDR1 SGDLS, CDR2 YYNGEE. The data belong to a study of blood T cells in healthy people across ages. Study-wide points: When one million T cells were used, diversity estimates were thought to be underestimates. Because sorting was not performed, PBMCs prevented conclusive naive versus antigen-experienced comparison. Per million T cells, TCR beta diversity dropped about linearly as age rose.

It was with a sample-barcoded 5' primer and a J-beta primer mix that a second PCR of roughly 7 to 12 cycles was run. TCRdb fed the 5' RACE reads into MiXCR, producing one record per CDR3 protein. The data hold roughly 2 million distinct CDR3 sequences, with roughly 52% observed a single time. The sequence came from a woman aged 40 to 50 in good health. Input material: blood. The chain uses TRBV9 and TRBJ2-5, with a weak D call TRBD1 (5 bases). The CDR3 here is CASSAGRQRQTETQYF. CDR3 sequence (DNA): TGTGCCAGCAGCGCCGGCAGACAGCGTCAGACCGAGACCCAGTACTTC.